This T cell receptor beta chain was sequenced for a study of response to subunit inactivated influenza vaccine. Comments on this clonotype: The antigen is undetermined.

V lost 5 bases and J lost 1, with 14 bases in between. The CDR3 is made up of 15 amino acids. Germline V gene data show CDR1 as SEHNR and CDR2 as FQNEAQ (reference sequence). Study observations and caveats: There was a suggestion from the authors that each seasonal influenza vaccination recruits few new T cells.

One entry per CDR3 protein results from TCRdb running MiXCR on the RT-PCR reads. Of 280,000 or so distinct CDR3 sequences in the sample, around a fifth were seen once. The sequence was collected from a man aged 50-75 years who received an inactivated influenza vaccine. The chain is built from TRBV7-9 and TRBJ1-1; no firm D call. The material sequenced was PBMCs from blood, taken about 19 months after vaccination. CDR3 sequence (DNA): TGTGCCAGCAGCCCGGACTTTTTCTCGAACACTGAAGCTTTCTTT. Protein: CASSPDFFSNTEAFF.